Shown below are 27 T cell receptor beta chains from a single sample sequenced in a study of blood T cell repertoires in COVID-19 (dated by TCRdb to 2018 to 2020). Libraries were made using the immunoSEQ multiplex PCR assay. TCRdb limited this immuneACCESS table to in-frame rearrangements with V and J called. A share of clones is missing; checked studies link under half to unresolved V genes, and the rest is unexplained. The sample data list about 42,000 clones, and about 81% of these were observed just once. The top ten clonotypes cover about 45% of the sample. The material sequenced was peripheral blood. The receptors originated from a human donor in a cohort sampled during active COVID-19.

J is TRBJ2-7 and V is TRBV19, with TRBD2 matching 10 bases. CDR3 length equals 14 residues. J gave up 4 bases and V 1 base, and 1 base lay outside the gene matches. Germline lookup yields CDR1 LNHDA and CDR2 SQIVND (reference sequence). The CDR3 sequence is CASSIASGGYEQYF. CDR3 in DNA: TGTGCCAGTAGTATAGCTAGCGGGGGATACGAGCAGTACTTC.

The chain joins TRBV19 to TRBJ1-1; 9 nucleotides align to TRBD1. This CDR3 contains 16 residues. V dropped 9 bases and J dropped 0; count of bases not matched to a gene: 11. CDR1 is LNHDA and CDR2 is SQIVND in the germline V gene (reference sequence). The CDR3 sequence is CASHPGQGLMNTEAFF. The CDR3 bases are TGTGCCAGCCATCCGGGACAGGGTTTAATGAACACTGAAGCTTTCTTT.

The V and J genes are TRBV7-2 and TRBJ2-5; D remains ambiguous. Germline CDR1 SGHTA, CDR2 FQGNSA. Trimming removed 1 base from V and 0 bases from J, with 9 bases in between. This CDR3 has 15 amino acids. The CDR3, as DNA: TGTGCCAGCAGCTTAGTTTCGGGTTACCAAGAGACCCAGTACTTC. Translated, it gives CASSLVSGYQETQYF.

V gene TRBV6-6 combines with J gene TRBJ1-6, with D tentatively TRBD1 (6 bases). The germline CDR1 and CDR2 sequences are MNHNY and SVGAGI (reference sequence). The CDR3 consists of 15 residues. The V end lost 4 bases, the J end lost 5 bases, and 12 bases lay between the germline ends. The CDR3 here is CASSSRQADNSPLHF. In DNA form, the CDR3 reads TGTGCCAGCAGTTCCCGACAGGCTGATAATTCACCCCTCCACTTT.

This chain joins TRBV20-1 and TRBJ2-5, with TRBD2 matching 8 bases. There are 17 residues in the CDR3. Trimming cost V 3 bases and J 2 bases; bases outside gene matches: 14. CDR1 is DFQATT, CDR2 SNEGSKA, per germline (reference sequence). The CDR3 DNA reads TGCAGTGCTAGTGACCGGGGGGGCCAGAAAAGTCAAGAGACCCAGTACTTC. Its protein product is CSASDRGGQKSQETQYF.

CDR3 amino acids: CASSQDPGLAATDTQYF. In DNA form, the CDR3 reads TGCGCCAGCAGCCAAGACCCCGGGCTAGCGGCCACAGATACGCAGTATTTT. The chain uses TRBV4-1 and TRBJ2-3, with TRBD2 matching 7 bases. V was clipped by 0 bases and J by 2 bases; unmatched bases: 8. Germline V CDR1 and CDR2: MGHRA, YSYEKL. The CDR3 totals 17 residues.

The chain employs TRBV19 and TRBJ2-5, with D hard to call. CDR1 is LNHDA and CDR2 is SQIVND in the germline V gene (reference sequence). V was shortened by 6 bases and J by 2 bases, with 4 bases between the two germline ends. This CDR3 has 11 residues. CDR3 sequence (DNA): TGTGCCAGTAGCGCGCAAGAGACCCAGTACTTC. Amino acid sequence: CASSAQETQYF. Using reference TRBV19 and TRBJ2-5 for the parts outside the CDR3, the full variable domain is DGGITQSPKYLFRKEGQNVTLSCEQNLNHDAMYWYRQDPGQGLRLIYYSQIVNDFQKGDIAEGYSVSREKKESFPLTVTSAQKNPTAFYLCASSAQETQYFGPGTRLLVL.

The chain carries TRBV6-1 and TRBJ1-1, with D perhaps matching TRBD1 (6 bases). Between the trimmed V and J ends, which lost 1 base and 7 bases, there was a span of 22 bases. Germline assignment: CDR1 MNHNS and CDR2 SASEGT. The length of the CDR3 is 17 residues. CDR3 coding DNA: TGTGCCAGCAGTGAAGGGGTCGAGGTTAGGGGGTTTGTTGAAGCTTTCTTT. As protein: CASSEGVEVRGFVEAFF.

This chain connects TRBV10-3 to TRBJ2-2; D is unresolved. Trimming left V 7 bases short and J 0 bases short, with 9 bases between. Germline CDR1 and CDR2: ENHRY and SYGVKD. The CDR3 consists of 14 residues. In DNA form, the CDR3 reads TGTGCCATCATGGGCAGTGCGAACACCGGGGAGCTGTTTTTT. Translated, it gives CAIMGSANTGELFF.

CDR3 DNA: TGCGCCAGCAGCTCCGGACTAGAGCAGTTCTTC. Residues: CASSSGLEQFF. The rearrangement joins TRBV5-1 to TRBJ2-1; tentatively, D is TRBD2 (6 bases). The CDR3 is 11 residues long. The germline gives CDR1 SGHRS, CDR2 YFSETQ. V was shortened by 3 bases and J by 10 bases, with 8 bases between the two germline ends.

CDR3 sequence (DNA): TGTGCCAGCAGCGCCCACGAGGTAGCCCCCTCGGATGAGCAGTTCTTC. It translates to CASSAHEVAPSDEQFF. This sequence joins TRBV7-7 and TRBJ2-1, with D hard to call. CDR3 length: 16 residues. Per germline, CDR1 SSHAT and CDR2 FNYEAQ (reference sequence). V was clipped by 5 bases and J by 8 bases, with 22 bases between them.

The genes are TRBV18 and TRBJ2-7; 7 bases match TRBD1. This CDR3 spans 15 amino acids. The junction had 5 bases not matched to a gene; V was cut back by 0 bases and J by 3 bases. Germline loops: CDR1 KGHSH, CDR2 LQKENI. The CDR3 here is CASSPPGQVLYEQYF. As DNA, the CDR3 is TGTGCCAGCTCACCACCCGGACAGGTTCTCTACGAGCAGTACTTC.

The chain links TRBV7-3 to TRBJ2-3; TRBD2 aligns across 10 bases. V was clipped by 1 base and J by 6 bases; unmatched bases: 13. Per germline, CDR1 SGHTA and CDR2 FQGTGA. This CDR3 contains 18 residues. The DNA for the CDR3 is TGTGCCAGCAGCTTAAAAGGTTCTAGCGGGGGACTACGCGATACGCAGTATTTT. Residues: CASSLKGSSGGLRDTQYF. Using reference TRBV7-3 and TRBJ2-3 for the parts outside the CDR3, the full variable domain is GAGVSQTPSNKVTEKGKYVELRCDPISGHTALYWYRQSLGQGPEFLIYFQGTGAADDSGLPNDRFFAVRPEGSVSTLKIQRTERGDSAVYLCASSLKGSSGGLRDTQYFGPGTRLTVL.

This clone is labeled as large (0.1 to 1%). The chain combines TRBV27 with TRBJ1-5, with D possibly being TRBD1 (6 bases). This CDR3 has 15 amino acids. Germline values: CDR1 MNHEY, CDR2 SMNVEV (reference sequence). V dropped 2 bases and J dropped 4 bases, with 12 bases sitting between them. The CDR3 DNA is TGTGCCAGCAGTTTAACGAGGACAGCAAATCAGCCCCAGCATTTT. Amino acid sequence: CASSLTRTANQPQHF.

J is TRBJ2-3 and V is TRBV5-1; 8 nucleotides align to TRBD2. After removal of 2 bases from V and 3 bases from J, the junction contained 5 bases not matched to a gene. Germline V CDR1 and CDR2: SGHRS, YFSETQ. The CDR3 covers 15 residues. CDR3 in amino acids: CASSFRGGTTDTQYF. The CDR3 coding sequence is TGCGCCAGCAGCTTTCGGGGGGGCACGACAGATACGCAGTATTTT.

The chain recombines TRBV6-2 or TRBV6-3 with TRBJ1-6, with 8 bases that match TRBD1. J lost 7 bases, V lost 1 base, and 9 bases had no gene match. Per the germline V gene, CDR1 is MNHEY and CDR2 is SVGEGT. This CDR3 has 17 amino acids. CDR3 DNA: TGTGCCAGCAGTTACTACCACGGACAGGGAGGGAATTCACCCCTCCACTTT. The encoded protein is CASSYYHGQGGNSPLHF.

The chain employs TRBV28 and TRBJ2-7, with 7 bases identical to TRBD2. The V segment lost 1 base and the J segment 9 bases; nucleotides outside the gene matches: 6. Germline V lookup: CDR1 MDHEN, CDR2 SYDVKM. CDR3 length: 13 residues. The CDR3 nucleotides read TGTGCCAGCAGTTTATCAGGACGCGGGGGGCAGTACGTC. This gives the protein CASSLSGRGGQYV.

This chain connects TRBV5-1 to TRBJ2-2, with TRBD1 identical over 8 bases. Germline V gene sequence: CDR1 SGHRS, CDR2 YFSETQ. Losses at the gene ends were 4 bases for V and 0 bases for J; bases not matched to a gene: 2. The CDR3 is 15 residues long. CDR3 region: CASSLDRANTGELFF. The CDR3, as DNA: TGCGCCAGCAGCCTGGACAGGGCGAACACCGGGGAGCTGTTTTTT.

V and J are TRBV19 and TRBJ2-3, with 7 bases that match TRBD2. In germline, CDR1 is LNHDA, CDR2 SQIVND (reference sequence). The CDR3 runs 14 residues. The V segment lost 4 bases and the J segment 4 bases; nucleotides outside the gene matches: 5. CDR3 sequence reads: CASSTLLAPDTQYF. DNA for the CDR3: TGTGCCAGTAGTACACTACTAGCGCCAGATACGCAGTATTTT.

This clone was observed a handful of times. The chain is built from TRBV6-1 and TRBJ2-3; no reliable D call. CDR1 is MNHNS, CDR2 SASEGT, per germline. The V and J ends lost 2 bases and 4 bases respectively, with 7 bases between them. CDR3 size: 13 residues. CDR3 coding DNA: TGTGCCAGCAGTGAACAGCGTGCAGATACGCAGTATTTT. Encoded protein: CASSEQRADTQYF.

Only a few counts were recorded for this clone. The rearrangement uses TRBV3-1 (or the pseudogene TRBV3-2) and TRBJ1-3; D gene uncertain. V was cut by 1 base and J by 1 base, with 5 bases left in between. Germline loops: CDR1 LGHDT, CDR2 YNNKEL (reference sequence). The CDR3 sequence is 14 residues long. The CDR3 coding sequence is TGTGCCAGCAGCCAAGCGGGGTCTGGAAACACCATATATTTT. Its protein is CASSQAGSGNTIYF.

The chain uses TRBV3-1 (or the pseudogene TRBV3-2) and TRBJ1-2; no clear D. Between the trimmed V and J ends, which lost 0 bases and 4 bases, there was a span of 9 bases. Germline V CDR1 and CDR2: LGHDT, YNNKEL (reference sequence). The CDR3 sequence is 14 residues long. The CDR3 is CASSQDARFYGYTF. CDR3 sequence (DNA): TGTGCCAGCAGCCAAGATGCGAGATTCTATGGCTACACCTTC.

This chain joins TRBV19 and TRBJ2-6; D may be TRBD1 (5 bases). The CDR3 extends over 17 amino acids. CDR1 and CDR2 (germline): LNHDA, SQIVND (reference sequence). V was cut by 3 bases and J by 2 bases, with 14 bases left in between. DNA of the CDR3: TGTGCCAGTAGTATTGGGCAGGGTTACGCTGGGGCCAACGTCCTGACTTTC. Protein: CASSIGQGYAGANVLTF.

DNA of the CDR3: TGTGCCAGTATGCCTAGACAGGATCATTCACCCCTCCACTTT. This encodes CASMPRQDHSPLHF. The chain couples TRBV2 to TRBJ1-6, with D tentatively TRBD1 (6 bases). The germline V gene has CDR1 SNHLY and CDR2 FYNNEI. V lost 9 bases and J lost 8, with 17 bases in between. The length of the CDR3 is 14 residues.

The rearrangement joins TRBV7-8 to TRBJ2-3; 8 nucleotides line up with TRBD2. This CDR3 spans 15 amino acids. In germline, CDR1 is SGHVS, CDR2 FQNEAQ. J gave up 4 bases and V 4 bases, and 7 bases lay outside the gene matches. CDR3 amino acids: CASSWYSGAADTQYF. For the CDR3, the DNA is TGTGCCAGCAGCTGGTATAGCGGGGCCGCAGATACGCAGTATTTT.

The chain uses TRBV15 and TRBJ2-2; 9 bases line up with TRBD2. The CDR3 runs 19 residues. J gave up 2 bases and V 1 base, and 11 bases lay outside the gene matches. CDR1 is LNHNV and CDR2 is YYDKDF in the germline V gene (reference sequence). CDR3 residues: CATSRVNGGGAINTGELFF. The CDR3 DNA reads TGTGCCACCAGCAGAGTGAATGGCGGGGGGGCCATAAACACCGGGGAGCTGTTTTTT.

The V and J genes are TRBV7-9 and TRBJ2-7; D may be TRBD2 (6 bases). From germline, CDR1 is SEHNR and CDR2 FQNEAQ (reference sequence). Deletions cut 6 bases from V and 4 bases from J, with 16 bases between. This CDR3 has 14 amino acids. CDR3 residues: CASSAGQGGYEQYF. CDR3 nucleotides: TGTGCCAGCAGTGCGGGGCAAGGTGGTTACGAGCAGTACTTC.